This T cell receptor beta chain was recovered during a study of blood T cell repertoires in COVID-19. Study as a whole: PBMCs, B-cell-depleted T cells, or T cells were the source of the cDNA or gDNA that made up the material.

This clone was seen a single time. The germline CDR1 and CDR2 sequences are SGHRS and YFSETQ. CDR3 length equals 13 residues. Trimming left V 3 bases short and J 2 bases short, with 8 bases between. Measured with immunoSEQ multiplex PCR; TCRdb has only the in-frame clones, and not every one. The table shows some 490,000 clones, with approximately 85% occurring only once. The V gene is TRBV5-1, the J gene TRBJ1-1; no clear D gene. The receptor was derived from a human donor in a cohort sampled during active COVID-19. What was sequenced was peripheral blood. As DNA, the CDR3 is TGCGCCAGCAGCTCCCCAGGTAACACTGAAGCTTTCTTT. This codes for CASSSPGNTEAFF.